This section outlines one T cell receptor (beta chain) sequence together with its context. Clones were read by immunoSEQ multiplex PCR, and TCRdb kept only the in-frame ones, dropping some. The sample records fewer than 15,000 clones, around 79% being singletons. The CDR3 extends over 16 amino acids. Trimming took 7 bases from V and 2 from J, leaving 15 bases between them. The germline gives CDR1 LNHNV, CDR2 YYDKDF (reference sequence). Template: tumor biopsy or peripheral blood genomic DNA, roughly 550-6,500 ng per sample. This record belongs to a study of T cells in tumors after PD-1 blockade. Across the whole study: Prior checkpoint blockade, systemic immunosuppressant use, or anti-cancer therapy within 4 weeks excluded patients. Mean per blood sample: 113,528 templates (about 24,000-260,000), around 35,000 unique clonotypes.

The receptor comes from a human donor with basal cell carcinoma. Specimen: PBMCs, collected after anti-PD-1 treatment. The rearrangement joins TRBV15 to TRBJ2-6, with D perhaps TRBD2 (6 bases). CDR3 protein: CATNGDGGAGANVLTF. The CDR3 DNA reads as TGTGCCACCAACGGGGACGGGGGAGCTGGGGCCAACGTCCTGACTTTC.